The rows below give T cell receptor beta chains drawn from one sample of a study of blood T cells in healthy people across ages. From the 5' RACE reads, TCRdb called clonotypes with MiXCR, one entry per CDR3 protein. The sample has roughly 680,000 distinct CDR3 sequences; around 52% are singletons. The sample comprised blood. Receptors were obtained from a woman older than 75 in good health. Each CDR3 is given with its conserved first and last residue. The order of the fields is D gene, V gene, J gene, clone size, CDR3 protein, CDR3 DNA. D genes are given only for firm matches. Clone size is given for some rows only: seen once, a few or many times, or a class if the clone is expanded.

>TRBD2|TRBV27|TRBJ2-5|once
CASSQQRGVETQYF
TGTGCCAGCAGTCAACAGCGGGGGGTAGAGACCCAGTACTTC
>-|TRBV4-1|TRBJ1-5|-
CASSQEEGGVQPQHF
TGCGCCAGCAGCCAAGAAGAGGGGGGAGTTCAGCCCCAGCATTTT
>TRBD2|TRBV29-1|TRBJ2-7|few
CSVEDGRTEQYF
TGCAGCGTTGAGGACGGGAGGACGGAGCAGTACTTC
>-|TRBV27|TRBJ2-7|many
CSSSPNYSRAYEQYF
TGTTCCAGCAGCCCGAATTACTCGAGGGCCTACGAGCAGTACTTC
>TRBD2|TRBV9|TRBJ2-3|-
CASQAGGGDTQYF
TGTGCCAGTCAGGCGGGAGGCGGTGATACGCAGTATTTT
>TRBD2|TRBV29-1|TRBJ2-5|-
CSVAGYNEQYF
TGCAGCGTAGCGGGGTACAATGAGCAGTACTTC
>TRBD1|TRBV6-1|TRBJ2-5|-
CASRVRDRGDEQYF
TGTGCCAGCAGGGTCCGGGACAGGGGTGATGAGCAGTACTTC
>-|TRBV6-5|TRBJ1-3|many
CASSYSGRTHSGNTIYF
TGTGCCAGCAGTTACTCGGGCAGGACCCACTCTGGAAACACCATATATTTT
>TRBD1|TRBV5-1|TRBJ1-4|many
CASRLFPGRTGSEKLFF
TGCGCCAGCAGGCTATTTCCGGGAAGGACAGGGTCGGAAAAACTGTTTTTT
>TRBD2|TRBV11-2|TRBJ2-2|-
CAGRQGRDFITGELFF
TGTGCCGGCAGACAAGGGAGGGACTTTATAACCGGGGAGCTGTTTTTT
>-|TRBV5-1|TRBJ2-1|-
CASSLAGSKKEQFF
TGCGCCAGCAGCTTGGCCGGCAGCAAGAAGGAGCAGTTCTTC
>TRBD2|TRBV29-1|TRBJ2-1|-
CSVDSAASGGFYNEQFF
TGCAGCGTTGACTCCGCCGCGTCGGGGGGATTCTACAATGAGCAGTTCTTC
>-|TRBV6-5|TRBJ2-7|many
CASSDSDSYEQYF
TGTGCCAGCAGTGACAGTGACAGCTACGAGCAGTACTTC
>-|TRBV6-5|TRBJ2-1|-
CVSSPGLLGEQFF
TGTGTCAGCAGTCCAGGTCTCTTAGGTGAGCAGTTCTTC
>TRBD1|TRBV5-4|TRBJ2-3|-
CASSLGGQGTDTQYF
TGTGCCAGCAGCTTGGGAGGACAGGGTACAGATACGCAGTATTTT
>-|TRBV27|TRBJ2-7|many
CANPDTRTYEQYF
TGTGCCAACCCGGACACGCGAACTTACGAGCAGTACTTC
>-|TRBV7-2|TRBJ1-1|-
CASSLGTTLSFMNTEAFF
TGTGCCAGCAGCTTAGGGACAACCCTTAGCTTTATGAACACTGAAGCTTTCTTT
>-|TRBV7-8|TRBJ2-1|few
CASSLRGGPYNERFF
TGTGCCAGCAGCTTACGAGGGGGTCCCTACAATGAGCGGTTCTTC
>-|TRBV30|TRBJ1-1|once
CAWRQEVTEAFF
TGTGCCTGGAGGCAAGAGGTAACTGAAGCTTTCTTT
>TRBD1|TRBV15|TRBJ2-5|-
CATSRDPGGETQYF
TGTGCCACCAGCAGAGATCCAGGGGGCGAGACCCAGTACTTC
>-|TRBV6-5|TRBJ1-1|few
CASSGRENTEAFF
TGTGCCAGCAGTGGGAGGGAGAACACTGAAGCTTTCTTT
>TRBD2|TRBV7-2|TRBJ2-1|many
CASSLVRLAVYNEQFF
TGTGCCAGCAGCTTAGTCCGTCTAGCGGTTTACAATGAGCAGTTCTTC